This T cell receptor beta chain originates from a study of regulatory T cells in long-lasting Graves disease. Study in general: The definition of persistent Graves' disease was over 5 years of antithyroid drugs with positive TSH receptor antibodies.

Time point here: persistent/refractory GD, antithyroid drugs over 5 years with positive TRAb. The TCR library was prepared using RNA isolated from PBMCs. Trimming took off 2 bases at V and 1 base at J, with 9 bases between the two ends. CDR3 length: 13 residues. Germline lookup yields CDR1 SQVTM and CDR2 ANQGSEA. With iRepertoire HTBI primers and Arm-PCR of CDR3 regions, TCR beta libraries were built. TCRdb re-called the multiplex PCR reads with MiXCR, one entry per CDR3 protein. The data show over 650,000 distinct CDR3 sequences, approximately 29% seen once. The rearrangement uses TRBV29-1 and TRBJ2-7, with D tentatively TRBD1 or TRBD2 (5 bases each). The sequence was obtained from a female donor with Graves disease. The specimen was peripheral blood mononuclear cells (PBMCs), collected when the disease was refractory, from a patient treated with antithyroid drugs. The CDR3 DNA sequence: TGCAGCGTTGAAACGGGACGGTCCTACGAGCAGTACTTC. Translating it yields CSVETGRSYEQYF.